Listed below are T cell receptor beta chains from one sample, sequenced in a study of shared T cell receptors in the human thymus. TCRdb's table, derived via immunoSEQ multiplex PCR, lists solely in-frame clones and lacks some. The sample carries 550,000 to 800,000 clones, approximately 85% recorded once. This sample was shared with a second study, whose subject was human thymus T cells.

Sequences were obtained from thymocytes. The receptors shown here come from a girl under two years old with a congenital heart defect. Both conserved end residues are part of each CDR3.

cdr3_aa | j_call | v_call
CASSVSIGLTPNTDTQYF | TRBJ2-3 | TRBV9
CAISPWIAGHNEQFF | TRBJ2-1 | TRBV10-3
CASSPGGREEINQPQHF | TRBJ1-5 | TRBV9
CASSVQGSNQPQHF | TRBJ1-5 | TRBV9
CASRRGHTRISGRQYF | TRBJ2-7 | TRBV27
CASGLVHAQGHQPQHF | TRBJ1-5 | TRBV12-5
CASSRRISGGLNTDTQYF | TRBJ2-3 | TRBV14
CASSQRRTGNTDTQYF | TRBJ2-3 | TRBV5-1
CASRRRRWTGVNYGYTF | TRBJ1-2 | TRBV2
CASSYRGPKNNEQFF | TRBJ2-1 | TRBV28
CASSRPPGQGALGYTF | TRBJ1-2 | TRBV7-9
CASRETGRVYGYTF | TRBJ1-2 | TRBV25-1
CASSQDLGSDLASGANVLTF | TRBJ2-6 | TRBV4-1
CASRPKGGGSYEQYF | TRBJ2-7 | TRBV5-1
CASSQVQKNTEAFF | TRBJ1-1 | TRBV4-1
CASSLVGLAGGPTDTQYF | TRBJ2-3 | TRBV7-3
CASSAKDGLYGYTF | TRBJ1-2 | TRBV2
CASSLSDRGYSNQPQHF | TRBJ1-5 | TRBV5-6
CASSLRRLAGHYEQYF | TRBJ2-7 | TRBV5-1
CASSPGGLNQPQHF | TRBJ1-5 | TRBV9
CASSVHRISGANVLTF | TRBJ2-6 | TRBV4-1
CASLRGSNSPLHF | TRBJ1-6 | TRBV6-5
CATSREARETQYF | TRBJ2-5 | TRBV7-6
CASSPGQGAGYGYTF | TRBJ1-2 | TRBV5-1
CASSASDRASPPISYGYTF | TRBJ1-2 | TRBV7-8